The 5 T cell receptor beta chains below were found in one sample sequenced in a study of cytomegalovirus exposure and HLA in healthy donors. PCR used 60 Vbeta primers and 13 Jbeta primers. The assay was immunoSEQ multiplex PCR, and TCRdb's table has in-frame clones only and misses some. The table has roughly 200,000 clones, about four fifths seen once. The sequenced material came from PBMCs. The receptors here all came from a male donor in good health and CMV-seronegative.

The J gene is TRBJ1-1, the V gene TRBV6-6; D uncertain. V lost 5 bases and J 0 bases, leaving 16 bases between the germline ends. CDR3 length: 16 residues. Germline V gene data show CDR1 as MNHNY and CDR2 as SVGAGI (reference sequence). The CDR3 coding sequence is TGTGCCAGCAGTCCGGAGGACGGTCTCATGAACACTGAAGCTTTCTTT. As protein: CASSPEDGLMNTEAFF.

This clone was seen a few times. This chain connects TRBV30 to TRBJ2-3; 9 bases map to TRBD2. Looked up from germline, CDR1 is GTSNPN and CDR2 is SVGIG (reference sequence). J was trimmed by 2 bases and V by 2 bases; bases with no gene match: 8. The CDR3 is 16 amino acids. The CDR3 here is CAWSHSGRPLTDTQYF. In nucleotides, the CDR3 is TGTGCCTGGAGTCACAGCGGGAGGCCACTCACAGATACGCAGTATTTT.

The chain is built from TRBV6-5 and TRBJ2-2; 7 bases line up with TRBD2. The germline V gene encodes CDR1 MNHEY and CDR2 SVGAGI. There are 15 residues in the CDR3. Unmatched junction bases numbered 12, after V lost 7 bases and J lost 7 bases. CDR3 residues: CASNLEGGRDGELFF. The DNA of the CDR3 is TGTGCCAGCAATCTGGAGGGAGGGAGGGACGGGGAGCTGTTTTTT.

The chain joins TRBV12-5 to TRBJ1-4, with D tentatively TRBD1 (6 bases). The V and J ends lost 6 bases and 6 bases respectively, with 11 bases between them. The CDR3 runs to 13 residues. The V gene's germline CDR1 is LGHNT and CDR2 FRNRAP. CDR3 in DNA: TGTGCTAGTGGACCACAGGGATATGAAAAACTGTTTTTT. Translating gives CASGPQGYEKLFF.

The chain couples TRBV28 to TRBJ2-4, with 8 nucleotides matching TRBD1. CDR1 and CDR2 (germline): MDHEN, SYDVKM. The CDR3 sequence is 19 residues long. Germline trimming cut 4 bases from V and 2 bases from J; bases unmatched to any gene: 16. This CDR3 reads CASSYPRRGQGRTKNIQYF. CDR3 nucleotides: TGTGCCAGCAGTTATCCCCGACGCGGACAGGGCAGGACCAAAAACATTCAGTACTTC.